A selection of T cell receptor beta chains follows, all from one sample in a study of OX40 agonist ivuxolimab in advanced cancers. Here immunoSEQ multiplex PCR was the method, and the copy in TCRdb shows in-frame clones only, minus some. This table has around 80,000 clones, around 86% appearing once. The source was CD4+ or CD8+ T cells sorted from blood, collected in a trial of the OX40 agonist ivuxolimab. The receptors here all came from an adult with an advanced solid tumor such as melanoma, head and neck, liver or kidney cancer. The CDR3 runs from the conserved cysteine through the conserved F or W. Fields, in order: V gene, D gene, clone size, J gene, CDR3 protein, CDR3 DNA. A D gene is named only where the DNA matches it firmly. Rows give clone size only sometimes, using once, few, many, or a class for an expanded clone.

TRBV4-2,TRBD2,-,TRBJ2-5,CASSQDTSGELETQYF,TGTGCCAGCAGCCAAGATACTAGCGGGGAGTTAGAGACCCAGTACTTC
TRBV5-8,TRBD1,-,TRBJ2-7,CASSPRVWDRVSYEQYF,TGTGCCAGCAGCCCAAGAGTGTGGGACAGGGTCTCCTACGAGCAGTACTTC
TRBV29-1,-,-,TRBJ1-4,CSVRANQDEKLFF,TGCAGCGTTCGGGCCAATCAAGATGAAAAACTGTTTTTT
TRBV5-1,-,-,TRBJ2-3,CASRRGDTQYF,TGCGCCAGCAGGAGGGGAGATACGCAGTATTTT
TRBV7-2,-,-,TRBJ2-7,CASSPGTRESSYEQYF,TGTGCCAGCAGCCCAGGGACAAGGGAAAGCTCCTACGAGCAGTACTTC
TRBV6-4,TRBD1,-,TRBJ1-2,CASSDSRTGVGGNYGYTF,TGTGCCAGCAGTGACTCCAGGACAGGGGTTGGGGGCAACTATGGCTACACCTTC
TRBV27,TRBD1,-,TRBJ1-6,CASTPLDRDNSPLHF,TGTGCCAGCACGCCCTTGGACAGGGATAATTCACCCCTCCACTTT
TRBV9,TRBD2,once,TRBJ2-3,CASSVVAGSGTDTQYF,TGTGCCAGCAGCGTAGTAGCGGGGAGTGGCACAGATACGCAGTATTTT
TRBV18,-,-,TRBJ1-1,CASSSDRNTEAFF,TGTGCCAGCTCATCGGACAGAAACACTGAAGCTTTCTTT
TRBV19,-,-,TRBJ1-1,CASSIGRFEAFF,TGTGCCAGTAGTATTGGCCGGTTTGAAGCTTTCTTT
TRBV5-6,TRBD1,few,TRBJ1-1,CASSGDRGSARGTEAFF,TGTGCCAGCAGCGGGGACAGGGGGAGCGCACGGGGCACTGAAGCTTTCTTT
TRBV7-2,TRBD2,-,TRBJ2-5,CASSLARTSVGQETQYF,TGTGCCAGCAGCTTAGCAAGGACTAGCGTTGGCCAAGAGACCCAGTACTTC
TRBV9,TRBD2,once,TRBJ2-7,CASSAKGLALSYEQYF,TGTGCCAGCAGCGCCAAAGGACTAGCGCTATCCTACGAGCAGTACTTC
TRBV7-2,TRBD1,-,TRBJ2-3,CASSLVDGTGPMTDTQYF,TGTGCCAGCAGCTTAGTAGACGGGACAGGGCCTATGACAGATACGCAGTATTTT
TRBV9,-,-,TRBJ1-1,CASSVAPMGTNTEAFF,TGTGCCAGCAGCGTAGCCCCTATGGGAACGAACACTGAAGCTTTCTTT
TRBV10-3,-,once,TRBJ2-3,CAISDTDTQYF,TGTGCCATCAGCGACACAGATACGCAGTATTTT
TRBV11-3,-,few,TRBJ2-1,CASSPLVGRDSYNEQFF,TGTGCCAGCAGCCCCCTGGTGGGCAGGGACTCCTACAATGAGCAGTTCTTC
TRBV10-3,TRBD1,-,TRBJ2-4,CAIGQGFDIQYF,TGTGCCATAGGACAGGGGTTCGACATTCAGTACTTC
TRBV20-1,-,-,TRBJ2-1,CSAGMNNEQFF,TGCAGTGCTGGAATGAACAATGAGCAGTTCTTC